One sample yielded the 24 T cell receptor beta chains listed below, sequenced in a study of neurological immune-mediated disorders. MiXCR, run by TCRdb on the 5' RACE reads, gives a single entry per CDR3 protein. The sample carries 55,000 to 80,000 distinct CDR3 sequences, around 5% recorded once. The sequenced sample consisted of PBMCs. The origin of the receptors is a woman between 50 and 59 years old with multiple sclerosis.

The sample holds many counts of this clonotype. The chain has TRBV5-6 and TRBJ2-3; 14 nucleotides match TRBD2. There are 19 residues in the CDR3. CDR1 is SGHDT and CDR2 is YYEEEE in the germline V gene. Trimming removed 4 bases from V and 0 bases from J; junction bases left unmatched: 10. This CDR3 reads CASSAPGLAGVISTDTQYF. The DNA for the CDR3 is TGTGCCAGCAGCGCCCCGGGACTAGCGGGGGTTATTAGCACAGATACGCAGTATTTT.

Of note for this clonotype: A junction boundary mismatches the germline segment, possibly from a read error. This sequence joins TRBV5-1 and TRBJ1-1, with a weak D call TRBD1 (5 bases). Germline V gives CDR1 SGHRS, CDR2 YFSETQ. This CDR3 region has 15 residues. For the CDR3, the DNA is TGCACCAGCAGCTTGGACGCTGGGGGGGGCACTGAAGCTTTCTTT. Protein product: CTSSLDAGGGTEAFF.

This clonotype was observed many times. The chain combines TRBV14 with TRBJ2-5; no firm D call. The CDR3 has 13 amino acids. Looked up from germline, CDR1 is SGHDN and CDR2 is FVKESK. Trimming removed 1 base from V and 5 bases from J, with 8 bases in between. Here the CDR3 reads CASSQVPAETQYF. The CDR3 DNA is TGTGCCAGCAGCCAAGTACCAGCGGAGACCCAGTACTTC.

This clonotype was picked up many times. This chain connects TRBV11-2 to TRBJ2-3; 9 nucleotides match TRBD1. The V gene end was trimmed by 0 bases and the J gene end by 2 bases; junction bases not matched to a gene: 9. This CDR3 is 18 amino acids long. From germline, CDR1 is SGHAT and CDR2 FQNNGV. The CDR3 DNA reads TGTGCCAGCAGCTTAGATCTGGGGGGACAGGGTTACACAGATACGCAGTATTTT. It specifies CASSLDLGGQGYTDTQYF.

This chain links TRBV20-1 with TRBJ2-7, with D possibly TRBD2 on 6 matching bases. The V gene lost 1 base and the J gene lost 5 bases, with 12 bases spanning the gap. CDR3 length equals 13 residues. Germline CDR1 is DFQATT and CDR2 is SNEGSKA (reference sequence). The CDR3 here is CSARGGVTNEQYF. CDR3 in DNA: TGCAGTGCTAGAGGGGGGGTTACTAACGAGCAGTACTTC.

This clonotype was counted ten times or more. The chain is built from TRBV10-3 and TRBJ1-1; 8 nucleotides agree with TRBD1. The CDR3 is 13 residues long. V was pared by 9 bases and J by 1 base, with 4 bases of the junction left unmatched. Germline V gives CDR1 ENHRY, CDR2 SYGVKD. For the CDR3, the DNA is TGTGCCATACAGGGGGGGGCGAACACTGAAGCTTTCTTT. This sequence encodes CAIQGGANTEAFF.

In this sample, this clonotype turned up many times. V usage is TRBV4-2 and J usage is TRBJ1-1; D not resolved. Trimming pared 1 base from V and 1 base from J, leaving 10 bases between. The CDR3 runs 15 residues. Germline CDR1 reads LGHNA; CDR2 reads YNFKEQ. CDR3 residues: CASSQVADWNTEAFF. The CDR3 coding sequence is TGTGCCAGCAGCCAAGTTGCAGACTGGAACACTGAAGCTTTCTTT.

This clonotype was observed at least ten times. V gene TRBV5-1 combines with J gene TRBJ2-5; D possibly corresponds to TRBD2 (6 bases). Germline CDR1 reads SGHRS; CDR2 reads YFSETQ. The V gene lost 4 bases and the J gene lost 4 bases, with 11 bases spanning the gap. The CDR3 runs to 13 residues. The CDR3 sequence: CASSRDLVETQYF. The CDR3 region has the DNA TGCGCCAGCAGCAGGGACTTGGTAGAGACCCAGTACTTC.

This clonotype was seen many times. The V and J genes are TRBV4-1 and TRBJ2-5, with 8 positions matching TRBD2. V gave up 4 bases and J gave up 5 bases; unmatched junction bases: 15. Looked up from germline, CDR1 is MGHRA and CDR2 is YSYEKL. This CDR3 comprises 17 residues. The CDR3 nucleotides read TGCGCCAGCAGCCTCAGCCCCGGGACTAGTTCTCCCGAGACCCAGTACTTC. This gives the protein CASSLSPGTSSPETQYF.

As to this clonotype: One end of the junction varies from germline; a read error may be responsible. The rearrangement links TRBV20-1 to TRBJ1-5; the D is unclear. The V gene's germline CDR1 is DFQATT and CDR2 SNEGSKA (reference sequence). CDR3 length equals 15 residues. CDR3 region: CSARDSVQFNQPQNF. The CDR3 DNA sequence: TGCAGTGCTAGAGATTCGGTACAATTCAATCAGCCCCAGAATTTT.

This clonotype came up many times. The J gene is TRBJ2-1, the V gene TRBV7-2, with D perhaps matching TRBD2 (5 bases). Between the trimmed V and J ends, which lost 4 bases and 6 bases, there was a span of 13 bases. The length of the CDR3 is 14 residues. CDR1 is SGHTA, CDR2 FQGNSA, per germline. This CDR3 is CASSSSRSGNEQFF. The CDR3, as DNA: TGTGCCAGCAGCTCATCACGCAGCGGCAATGAGCAGTTCTTC.

This clonotype was recorded many times. The chain links TRBV20-1 to TRBJ1-2; no definite D call. The CDR3 spans 13 residues. Germline V gives CDR1 DFQATT, CDR2 SNEGSKA (reference sequence). Deletions cut 6 bases from V and 5 bases from J, with 16 bases between. In DNA form, the CDR3 reads TGCAGTGCCAATTGGGCGTTCCAATATGGCTACACCTTC. The encoded protein is CSANWAFQYGYTF.

At least ten counts were recorded for this clonotype. The V and J genes are TRBV5-1 and TRBJ2-3, with D uncertain. Trimming pared 0 bases from V and 4 bases from J, leaving 15 bases between. CDR1 is SGHRS, CDR2 YFSETQ, per germline. This CDR3 contains 16 residues. The CDR3 sequence is CASSLEGVGRADTQYF. In DNA form, the CDR3 reads TGCGCCAGCAGCTTGGAGGGCGTGGGTCGGGCAGATACGCAGTATTTT. Filled out from reference TRBV5-1 and TRBJ2-3, the complete variable domain reads KAGVTQTPRYLIKTRGQQVTLSCSPISGHRSVSWYQQTPGQGLQFLFEYFSETQRNKGNFPGRFSGRQFSNSRSEMNVSTLELGDSALYLCASSLEGVGRADTQYFGPGTRLTVL.

This clonotype was recorded a few times. This chain uses TRBV4-3 with TRBJ2-2, with D unresolved. Germline V lookup: CDR1 LGHNA, CDR2 YSLEER. The CDR3 length is 16 residues. V lost 0 bases and J 4 bases, leaving 12 bases between the germline ends. CDR3 region: CASSQDSLKGTGELFF. DNA of the CDR3: TGCGCCAGCAGCCAAGATTCGTTAAAGGGCACCGGGGAGCTGTTTTTT.

This clonotype has a count of ten or more. The V call is TRBV6-2 or TRBV6-3, the J call TRBJ2-7; tentatively, D is TRBD1 (6 bases). Trimming took off 9 bases at V and 3 bases at J, with 12 bases between the two ends. This CDR3 comprises 12 residues. Germline V gene data show CDR1 as MNHEY and CDR2 as SVGEGT. The CDR3 nucleotides read TGTGCCAGTCAGGACAGAAACTACGAGCAGTACGTC. This gives the protein CASQDRNYEQYV.

This clonotype was detected only a few times. Germline is not matched at one junction end, which may reflect a read error. The V call is TRBV5-6, the J call TRBJ1-6; 8 bases are shared with TRBD1. The CDR3 spans 16 residues. Looked up from germline, CDR1 is SGHDT and CDR2 is YYEEEE. The CDR3 DNA is TGTGCCAGCAGCTCCCTCGGGGGCAGGGGGCGATCACCCCTCAACTTT. It translates to CASSSLGGRGRSPLNF.

In its sample, this clonotype was seen many times. The J gene is TRBJ1-5, the V gene TRBV7-8; D gene uncertain. CDR1 and CDR2 from the germline V gene are SGHVS and FQNEAQ. CDR3 length: 15 residues. V was cut by 1 base and J by 7 bases, with 14 bases left in between. DNA for the CDR3: TGTGCCAGCAGCTTAGATGGCAGTCCCCACCAGCCCCAGCATTTT. It yields the protein CASSLDGSPHQPQHF.

Remarks on this clonotype: One junction end disagrees with the germline gene, perhaps due to a read error. This rearrangement joins TRBV6-2 or TRBV6-3 to TRBJ1-5; unclear D gene. Germline loops: CDR1 MNHEY, CDR2 SVGEGT. CDR3 length equals 12 residues. This CDR3 reads CASSLPVQPQNF. CDR3 nucleotides: TGTGCCAGCAGCCTACCGGTGCAGCCCCAGAATTTT.

This clonotype came up many times. V gene TRBV14 combines with J gene TRBJ2-3, with D hard to call. Germline CDR1 reads SGHDN; CDR2 reads FVKESK. V was cut by 0 bases and J by 10 bases, with 8 bases left in between. This CDR3 is 12 amino acids long. The DNA for the CDR3 is TGTGCCAGCAGCCAAGAGCTAGGACCGCAGTATTTT. This sequence encodes CASSQELGPQYF.

This clonotype has ten or more counts. The chain employs TRBV20-1 and TRBJ1-1, with D possibly being TRBD1 (5 bases). The CDR3 totals 13 residues. V was cut by 3 bases and J by 7 bases, with 15 bases left in between. The germline CDR1 and CDR2 sequences are DFQATT and SNEGSKA (reference sequence). In DNA, the CDR3 is TGCAGTGCTAGGATGATGGGGGATGGTGAAGCTTTCTTT. This sequence encodes CSARMMGDGEAFF.

This clonotype was seen ten or more times. The chain has TRBV7-9 and TRBJ2-3; tentatively, D is TRBD1 or TRBD2 (5 bases each). Trimming took off 1 base at V and 4 bases at J, with 12 bases between the two ends. The CDR3 has 15 amino acids. Germline CDR1 SEHNR, CDR2 FQNEAQ (reference sequence). Written as DNA, the CDR3 is TGTGCCAGCAGCTTAGTTGTGGGGGACGCAGATACGCAGTATTTT. Amino acids: CASSLVVGDADTQYF. The full variable domain, its missing parts supplied by reference TRBV7-9 and TRBJ2-3, is DTGVSQNPRHKITKRGQNVTFRCDPISEHNRLYWYRQTLGQGPEFLTYFQNEAQLEKSRLLSDRFSAERPKGSFSTLEIQRTEQGDSAMYLCASSLVVGDADTQYFGPGTRLTVL.

The sample holds a few counts of this clonotype. This rearrangement joins TRBV7-2 to TRBJ2-1; D tentatively reads TRBD1 or TRBD2 (5 bases each). This CDR3 spans 14 amino acids. Trimming stripped 1 base from V and 10 bases from J, with 14 bases between. CDR1 and CDR2 from the germline V gene are SGHTA and FQGNSA. The CDR3 DNA sequence: TGTGCCAGCAGCTTAGTAGGGACGGGGTGGGAGCAGTTCTTC. Its protein product is CASSLVGTGWEQFF.

This clonotype was observed a handful of times. A much larger clonotype is one base distant, so this may be a read error. This chain connects TRBV3-1 to TRBJ1-1, with D uncertain. Trimming took off 6 bases at V and 2 bases at J, with 10 bases between the two ends. There are 13 residues in the CDR3. CDR1 is LGHDT and CDR2 is YNNKEL in the germline V gene (reference sequence). The CDR3 loop is CASRYMENTEAFF. The CDR3 nucleotides read TGTGCCAGCAGGTACATGGAAAACACTGAAGCTTTCTTT.

This clonotype was seen more than once but under ten times. The rearrangement links TRBV27 to TRBJ2-4; D unresolved. CDR3 length equals 14 residues. Germline CDR1 and CDR2: MNHEY and SMNVEV (reference sequence). V was pared by 2 bases and J by 6 bases, with 11 bases between. CDR3 DNA: TGTGCCAGCAGTTTAGCAGGCAGTTCAAACATTCAGTACTTC. Protein: CASSLAGSSNIQYF.